Listed here are 20 T cell receptor beta chains from one sample, sequenced in a study of blood T cells in healthy people across ages (dated by TCRdb to between 2014 and 2017). Libraries were built with 5' RACE. Sequencing was performed on an Illumina HiSeq 2500. A second about 7 to 11 cycle PCR used a sample-barcoded 5' primer and a J-beta primer mix. The raw public reads went through TCRdb reprocessing: fastp at Q25, MiXCR clone calling, in-frame beta chains kept. Each record represents a unique CDR3 protein, reported with the most common genes and DNA among its rows. This sample is represented by hundreds of thousands of distinct CDR3 sequences; around a quarter of them were singletons. The top ten hold just under 9.5% of the sample. These data were also reused for a study on T cells of mothers and their children.

The sample comprised blood. The receptor source for this set is a boy younger than 18 in good health.

This clonotype has a handful of counts. The chain employs TRBV3-1 and TRBJ2-7; 9 bases fit TRBD2. CDR1 and CDR2 (germline): LGHDT, YNNKEL (reference sequence). The CDR3 loop spans 15 amino acids. Trimming at V came to 4 bases and at J to 3 bases, leaving 7 bases not matched to a gene. The CDR3 here is CASSLLSAGGYEQYF. CDR3 DNA sequence: TGTGCCAGCAGCCTCTTATCAGCGGGAGGCTACGAGCAGTACTTC.

This clonotype has a handful of counts. V gene TRBV29-1 combines with J gene TRBJ1-2; D remains ambiguous. The CDR3 is 11 residues long. Germline V gene data show CDR1 as SQVTM and CDR2 as ANQGSEA. Trimming shortened V by 7 bases and J by 5 bases, and 11 bases separated the two germline ends. In DNA form, the CDR3 reads TGCAGCGCCGAGGCGGGGTATGGCTACACCTTC. This codes for CSAEAGYGYTF.

In its sample, this clonotype was seen a few times. The chain has TRBV20-1 and TRBJ2-7; D possibly uses TRBD1 or TRBD2 (5 bases each). The CDR3 has 13 amino acids. Germline CDR1 is DFQATT and CDR2 is SNEGSKA (reference sequence). Trimming cost V 3 bases and J 4 bases, with 13 bases left between them. CDR3 DNA: TGCAGTGCTAGTTGGGGGAATGGGTACGAGCAGTACTTC. Its protein is CSASWGNGYEQYF.

V is TRBV20-1 and J is TRBJ1-1; D remains ambiguous. With 1 base removed from V and 0 bases from J, the gap between germline ends came to 9 bases. Germline values: CDR1 DFQATT, CDR2 SNEGSKA (reference sequence). The CDR3 has 14 residues. The CDR3 sequence is CSARAQSMNTEAFF. The DNA for the CDR3 is TGCAGTGCTAGAGCCCAAAGTATGAACACTGAAGCTTTCTTT.

This chain joins TRBV15 and TRBJ1-5, with a tentative D call TRBD1 (5 bases). The CDR3 is 14 amino acids. V lost 0 bases and J lost 9, with 12 bases in between. Germline V gene sequence: CDR1 LNHNV, CDR2 YYDKDF (reference sequence). CDR3 sequence: CATSREGPSVPQHF. The CDR3 nucleotides are TGTGCCACCAGCAGAGAGGGGCCCTCGGTGCCCCAGCATTTT.

V gene TRBV12-3 or TRBV12-4 combines with J gene TRBJ2-3; 7 bases agree with TRBD1. The CDR3 consists of 15 residues. V was pared by 6 bases and J by 0 bases, with 6 bases of the junction left unmatched. CDR3 nucleotide sequence: TGTGCCAGCAGCCCAGGGGGATCTAGCACAGATACGCAGTATTTT. Its translation is CASSPGGSSTDTQYF.

This clonotype was found a few times. This chain uses TRBV3-1 with TRBJ1-2; 7 nucleotides line up with TRBD1. Germline values: CDR1 LGHDT, CDR2 YNNKEL (reference sequence). The CDR3 runs 16 residues. The V segment lost 4 bases and the J segment 2 bases; nucleotides outside the gene matches: 10. CDR3 residues: CASSRRQGSANYGYTF. CDR3 nucleotides: TGTGCCAGCAGCCGCCGACAGGGCAGTGCCAACTATGGCTACACCTTC. The variable domain in full, with the rest retrieved from reference TRBV3-1 and TRBJ1-2, is DTAVSQTPKYLVTQMGNDKSIKCEQNLGHDTMYWYKQDSKKFLKIMFSYNNKELIINETVPNRFSPKSPDKAHLNLHINSLELGDSAVYFCASSRRQGSANYGYTFGSGTRLTVV.

The chain combines TRBV6-1 with TRBJ2-5; D possibly corresponds to TRBD2 (6 bases). Between the trimmed V and J ends, which lost 2 bases and 11 bases, there was a span of 18 bases. This CDR3 spans 14 amino acids. Germline V gene lookup returns CDR1 MNHNS and CDR2 SASEGT. The CDR3 sequence: CASSELARNYGQYF. The CDR3 nucleotides read TGTGCCAGCAGTGAACTAGCGAGAAACTACGGGCAGTACTTC.

This clonotype was counted a few times. The chain employs TRBV12-3 or TRBV12-4 and TRBJ2-1; 10 nucleotides match TRBD1. Unmatched junction bases numbered 9, after V lost 9 bases and J lost 4 bases. CDR3 length: 15 residues. This chain's CDR3 is CASKIGQGGYNEQFF. CDR3 DNA: TGTGCCAGTAAAATCGGACAGGGGGGTTACAATGAGCAGTTCTTC.

The genes are TRBV7-2 and TRBJ2-4; D is ambiguous. Per germline, CDR1 SGHTA and CDR2 FQGNSA. The CDR3 loop spans 14 amino acids. Trimming left V 3 bases short and J 0 bases short, with 6 bases between. CDR3 DNA: TGTGCCAGCAGCTTTACAGAAGCCAAAAACATTCAGTACTTC. Amino acid sequence: CASSFTEAKNIQYF.

This rearrangement joins TRBV9 to TRBJ2-1, with 11 nucleotides matching TRBD2. The CDR3 contains 14 residues. Trimming took 4 bases from V and 6 from J; bases not matched to a gene: 3. Germline V CDR1 and CDR2: SGDLS, YYNGEE. The CDR3 region is CASSTTSGANEQFF. Here the CDR3 DNA reads TGTGCCAGCAGCACGACTAGCGGGGCCAATGAGCAGTTCTTC.

The sample holds a few counts of this clonotype. This chain connects TRBV4-3 to TRBJ2-5, with 10 bases matching TRBD2. The CDR3 contains 17 residues. CDR1 and CDR2 (germline): LGHNA, YSLEER. With V trimmed by 0 bases and J by 2 bases, 6 bases remained unmatched. The chain's CDR3 is CASSQDPAGGLQETQYF. The CDR3, as DNA: TGCGCCAGCAGCCAAGATCCAGCGGGGGGGCTTCAAGAGACCCAGTACTTC.

The rearrangement links TRBV5-1 to TRBJ2-3; 7 nucleotides line up with TRBD2. This CDR3 has 14 residues. V shed 1 base and J 2 bases; nucleotides not matched to a gene: 1. In germline, CDR1 is SGHRS, CDR2 YFSETQ. In DNA, the CDR3 is TGCGCCAGCAGCTTGAGCGGGGTCACAGATACGCAGTATTTT. It specifies CASSLSGVTDTQYF.

The sample holds a few counts of this clonotype. The V call is TRBV4-3, the J call TRBJ2-3; D not resolved. The CDR3 runs 15 residues. Germline values: CDR1 LGHNA, CDR2 YSLEER. Trimming took off 1 base at V and 2 bases at J, with 10 bases between the two ends. The CDR3, as DNA: TGCGCCAGCAGCCAAGGAGGTCGAACCACAGATACGCAGTATTTT. As protein: CASSQGGRTTDTQYF.

This clonotype has just a few counts. The genes are TRBV10-3 and TRBJ2-5, with 7 nucleotides matching TRBD1. J gave up 3 bases and V 1 base, and 2 bases lay outside the gene matches. The germline gives CDR1 ENHRY, CDR2 SYGVKD. This CDR3 spans 14 amino acids. The DNA for the CDR3 is TGTGCCATCAGTGAGTACAGGGGAAAAGAGACCCAGTACTTC. It is translated as CAISEYRGKETQYF.

This clonotype has just a few counts. The V call is TRBV5-1, the J call TRBJ2-7; 7 bases agree with TRBD2. The CDR3 covers 15 residues. Germline CDR1 is SGHRS and CDR2 is YFSETQ. Germline trimming cut 4 bases from V and 2 bases from J; bases unmatched to any gene: 9. CDR3 protein: CASSAEGLTTYEQYF. The CDR3 bases are TGCGCCAGCAGCGCGGAGGGACTAACAACCTACGAGCAGTACTTC.

This clonotype has more than one count but fewer than ten. The rearrangement links TRBV29-1 to TRBJ2-2, with D hard to call. V lost 3 bases and J lost 6, with 8 bases in between. Germline-derived CDR1 and CDR2 are SQVTM and ANQGSEA. The CDR3 is made up of 12 amino acids. For the CDR3, the DNA is TGCAGCGTTGATGCTCTAGCCGGGGAGCTGTTTTTT. Translating gives CSVDALAGELFF.

The chain is built from TRBV9 and TRBJ1-6; perhaps TRBD1 as D (5 bases). Germline CDR1 and CDR2: SGDLS and YYNGEE. Trimming took off 4 bases at V and 8 bases at J, with 16 bases between the two ends. This CDR3 is built from 15 residues. The chain's CDR3 is CASSPQGGIDSPLHF. The CDR3 coding sequence is TGTGCCAGCAGCCCTCAGGGAGGTATAGATTCACCCCTCCACTTT.

The chain has TRBV7-2 and TRBJ2-1, with TRBD2 matching 7 bases. TRBJ2-7 matches the DNA end more closely, so the J call is doubtful. CDR3 length: 15 residues. Germline CDR1 SGHTA, CDR2 FQGNSA. This CDR3 reads CASSPTGGSGYEQYF. CDR3 sequence (DNA): TGTGCCAGCAGCCCGACGGGCGGGAGTGGGTACGAGCAGTACTTC.

There are many counts of this clonotype. The J gene is TRBJ1-5, the V gene TRBV7-2, with 8 bases matching TRBD1. The germline CDR1 and CDR2 sequences are SGHTA and FQGNSA. This CDR3 contains 13 residues. J lost 7 bases, V lost 6 bases, and 5 bases had no gene match. CDR3 sequence (DNA): TGTGCCAGCAGTGACAGGGGCGGACAGCCCCAGCATTTT. Protein: CASSDRGGQPQHF. The complete variable domain, with remaining parts taken from reference TRBV7-2 and TRBJ1-5, reads GAGVSQSPSNKVTEKGKDVELRCDPISGHTALYWYRQSLGQGLEFLIYFQGNSAPDKSGLPSDRFSAERTGGSVSTLTIQRTQQEDSAVYLCASSDRGGQPQHFGDGTRLSIL.